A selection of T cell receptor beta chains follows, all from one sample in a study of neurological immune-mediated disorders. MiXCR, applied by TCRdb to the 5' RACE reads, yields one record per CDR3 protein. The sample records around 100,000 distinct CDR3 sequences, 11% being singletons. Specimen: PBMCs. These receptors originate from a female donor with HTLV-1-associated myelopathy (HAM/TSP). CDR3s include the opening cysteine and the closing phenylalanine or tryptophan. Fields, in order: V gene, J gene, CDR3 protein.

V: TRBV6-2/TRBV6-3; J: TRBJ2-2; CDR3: CASRGSGTGELFF
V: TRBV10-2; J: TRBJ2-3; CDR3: CASSDPGLVSSDTQYF
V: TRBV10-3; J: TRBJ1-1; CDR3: CAISQTGGNTEAFF
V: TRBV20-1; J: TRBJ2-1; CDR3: CSAPARRGVNNEQFF
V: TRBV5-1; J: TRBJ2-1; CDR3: CASSLSRGQGGLEQFF
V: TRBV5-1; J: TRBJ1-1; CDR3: CASSLGDRMNTEAFF
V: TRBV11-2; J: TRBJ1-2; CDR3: CASSARDSYGYTF
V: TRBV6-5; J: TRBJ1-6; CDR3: CASSYSGQALNSPLHF
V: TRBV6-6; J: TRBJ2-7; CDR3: CASSLTGPSEQYF
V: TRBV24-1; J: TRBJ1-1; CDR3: CATAMGGMNTEAFF
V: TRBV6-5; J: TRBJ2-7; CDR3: CASSSWTGPRAEQYF
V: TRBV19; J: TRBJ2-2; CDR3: CASSKTSGAYSNTGELFF
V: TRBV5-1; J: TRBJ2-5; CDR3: CASVASGGAGETQYF
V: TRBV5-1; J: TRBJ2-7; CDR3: CTSSLRTGAQYEQYF